What follows are 16 T cell receptor beta chains derived from one specimen sequenced in a study of blood T cell repertoires in COVID-19. Only in-frame clones appear in the TCRdb table, and some are missing; sequencing was by immunoSEQ multiplex PCR. The table shows approximately 170,000 clones, with 65% to 85% occurring only once. Sequencing was done on a sample of peripheral blood. All receptors come from a human donor with acute or convalescent COVID-19. The donor label of this sample is uncertain.

The chain has TRBV6-5 and TRBJ2-7; possibly TRBD1 for D (7 bases). Trimming stripped 6 bases from V and 4 bases from J, with 19 bases between. The CDR3 has 15 amino acids. Looked up from germline, CDR1 is MNHEY and CDR2 is SVGAGI. CDR3 nucleotides: TGTGCCAGCAGCTTGGAGGGACAGAACACTTACGAGCAGTACTTC. Protein sequence: CASSLEGQNTYEQYF.

The chain carries TRBV27 and TRBJ2-5, with D perhaps TRBD1 (7 bases). This CDR3 comprises 17 residues. From germline, CDR1 is MNHEY and CDR2 SMNVEV (reference sequence). Trimming pared 0 bases from V and 4 bases from J, leaving 18 bases between. This chain's CDR3 is CASSLSGAGGGGETQYF. The CDR3 DNA reads TGTGCCAGCAGTTTATCGGGGGCAGGGGGAGGCGGAGAGACCCAGTACTTC.

This chain joins TRBV7-3 and TRBJ2-3, with 9 bases fitting TRBD1. In germline, CDR1 is SGHTA, CDR2 FQGTGA. V was clipped by 5 bases and J by 2 bases; unmatched bases: 5. The CDR3 extends over 15 amino acids. The CDR3: CASSLQGAITDTQYF. The CDR3 bases are TGTGCCAGCAGCCTACAGGGGGCGATCACAGATACGCAGTATTTT.

The chain combines TRBV5-1 with TRBJ1-2; 10 positions match TRBD1. The CDR3 consists of 17 residues. Germline-derived CDR1 and CDR2 are SGHRS and YFSETQ. The junction had 13 bases not matched to a gene; V was cut back by 4 bases and J by 4 bases. The CDR3 protein is CASSVTGQGTAGYGYTF. The DNA for the CDR3 is TGCGCCAGCAGCGTCACGGGACAGGGGACAGCAGGCTATGGCTACACCTTC.

The chain links TRBV12-3 or TRBV12-4 to TRBJ2-4; possible D gene TRBD1, 5 bases. Between the trimmed V and J ends, which lost 6 bases and 7 bases, there was a span of 10 bases. This CDR3 spans 12 amino acids. The CDR3 bases are TGTGCCAGCAGCAGACCAGGGAACATTCAGTACTTC. The encoded protein is CASSRPGNIQYF.

The chain employs TRBV30 and TRBJ1-1; D possibly corresponds to TRBD1 (5 bases). With 3 bases removed from V and 2 bases from J, the gap between germline ends came to 13 bases. The CDR3 spans 14 residues. The germline V gene has CDR1 GTSNPN and CDR2 SVGIG (reference sequence). The CDR3 DNA is TGTGCCTGGAGGACCCGGGGGGGTAACACTGAAGCTTTCTTT. The encoded protein is CAWRTRGGNTEAFF.

The chain uses TRBV11-2 and TRBJ2-3, with D possibly TRBD1 on 6 matching bases. From germline, CDR1 is SGHAT and CDR2 FQNNGV. The ends were cut back, 3 bases at V and 6 bases at J, with 10 bases in the middle. This CDR3 region has 13 residues. The CDR3 DNA follows: TGTGCCAGCAGCTTCGCAGGGGAGGATACGCAGTATTTT. Translation gives CASSFAGEDTQYF.

The genes are TRBV5-6 and TRBJ2-7; the match to TRBD1 covers 7 bases. This CDR3 is built from 12 residues. Germline V CDR1 and CDR2: SGHDT, YYEEEE. V trimming: 3 bases; J trimming: 9 bases; junction bases outside the gene matches: 6. CDR3 loop: CASSYDRVGQYF. The CDR3 DNA follows: TGTGCCAGCAGCTATGACAGGGTGGGGCAGTACTTC.

V and J are TRBV5-4 and TRBJ1-2; 10 positions agree with TRBD1. This CDR3 has 15 residues. From germline, CDR1 is SGHNT and CDR2 YYREEE (reference sequence). V shed 3 bases and J 8 bases; nucleotides not matched to a gene: 10. The CDR3 protein is CASSSGTGAWGGYTF. In DNA, the CDR3 is TGTGCCAGCAGCTCCGGGACAGGGGCCTGGGGGGGCTACACCTTC.

This clone has more than one count but fewer than ten. This chain's CDR3 is CASSLWGGTEAFF. The CDR3 nucleotides read TGTGCCAGCAGTTTATGGGGGGGTACTGAAGCTTTCTTT. This chain uses TRBV28 with TRBJ1-1, with D possibly matching TRBD1 (5 bases). The germline gives CDR1 MDHEN, CDR2 SYDVKM. The CDR3 covers 13 residues. V lost 0 bases and J lost 5, with 7 bases in between.

V and J are TRBV11-1 and TRBJ1-1; D is undetermined. CDR1 and CDR2 (germline): SGHAT, FQDESV (reference sequence). V was pared by 1 base and J by 0 bases, with 9 bases between. The CDR3 totals 15 residues. The CDR3 sequence is CASSLEAVMNTEAFF. CDR3 DNA sequence: TGTGCCAGCAGCTTAGAGGCGGTAATGAACACTGAAGCTTTCTTT.

The V and J genes are TRBV5-6 and TRBJ1-2; D uncertain. CDR1 and CDR2 (germline): SGHDT, YYEEEE. The germline V and J ends were trimmed by 0 bases and 2 bases, with 11 bases remaining between them. The CDR3 covers 15 residues. The CDR3 DNA follows: TGTGCCAGCAGCTTGGTACTGCTGCTAAACTATGGCTACACCTTC. Encoded protein: CASSLVLLLNYGYTF. Together with reference TRBV5-6 and TRBJ1-2, the CDR3 gives the full variable domain: DAGVTQSPTHLIKTRGQQVTLRCSPKSGHDTVSWYQQALGQGPQFIFQYYEEEERQRGNFPDRFSGHQFPNYSSELNVNALLLGDSALYLCASSLVLLLNYGYTFGSGTRLTVV.

The V gene is TRBV7-2, the J gene TRBJ1-2; a possible D gene is TRBD1 (6 bases). The length of the CDR3 is 14 residues. Germline CDR1 SGHTA, CDR2 FQGNSA. Trimming removed 5 bases at V and 4 bases at J, with 14 bases between. The CDR3 DNA reads TGTGCCAGCAGCCTAGGGGGGGTCCCCTATGGCTACACCTTC. This gives the protein CASSLGGVPYGYTF.

V gene TRBV5-1 combines with J gene TRBJ2-7; D call uncertain. The CDR3 has 14 residues. Germline values: CDR1 SGHRS, CDR2 YFSETQ. V lost 4 bases and J lost 2, with 13 bases in between. CDR3 DNA sequence: TGCGCCAGCAGCCCTTACAGAGAACCCTACGAGCAGTACTTC. Translation: CASSPYREPYEQYF. The complete variable domain, with remaining parts taken from reference TRBV5-1 and TRBJ2-7, reads KAGVTQTPRYLIKTRGQQVTLSCSPISGHRSVSWYQQTPGQGLQFLFEYFSETQRNKGNFPGRFSGRQFSNSRSEMNVSTLELGDSALYLCASSPYREPYEQYFGPGTRLTVT.

The V and J genes are TRBV11-3 and TRBJ2-3, with 10 bases that match TRBD2. The CDR3 spans 15 residues. Germline loops: CDR1 SGHNT, CDR2 YENEEA. V lost 5 bases to trimming and J lost 2 bases; unmatched junction nucleotides: 4. The CDR3 coding sequence is TGTGCCAGCAGCCTTACTAGCGGGAACACAGATACGCAGTATTTT. Translated, it gives CASSLTSGNTDTQYF.

The chain carries TRBV4-1 and TRBJ1-3; D perhaps matches TRBD1 (5 bases). Germline V gene lookup returns CDR1 MGHRA and CDR2 YSYEKL. Trimming took off 3 bases at V and 3 bases at J, with 18 bases between the two ends. The CDR3 spans 17 residues. The CDR3 nucleotides read TGCGCCAGCAGCCACGAAAGGGGAGGCGAAGGTGGAAACACCATATATTTT. Translating gives CASSHERGGEGGNTIYF.